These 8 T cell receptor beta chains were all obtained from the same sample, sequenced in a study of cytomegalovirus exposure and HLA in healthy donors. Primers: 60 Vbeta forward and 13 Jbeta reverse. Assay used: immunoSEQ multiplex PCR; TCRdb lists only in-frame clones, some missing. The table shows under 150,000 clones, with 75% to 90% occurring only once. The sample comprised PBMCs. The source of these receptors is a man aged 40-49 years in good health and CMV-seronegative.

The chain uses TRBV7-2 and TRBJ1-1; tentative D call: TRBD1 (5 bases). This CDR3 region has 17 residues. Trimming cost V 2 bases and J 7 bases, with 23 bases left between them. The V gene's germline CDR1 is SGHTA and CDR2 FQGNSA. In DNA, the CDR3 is TGTGCCAGCAGCTTACGCACCCCCGGGCAGGGAGGCGGTGAAGCTTTCTTT. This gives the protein CASSLRTPGQGGGEAFF.

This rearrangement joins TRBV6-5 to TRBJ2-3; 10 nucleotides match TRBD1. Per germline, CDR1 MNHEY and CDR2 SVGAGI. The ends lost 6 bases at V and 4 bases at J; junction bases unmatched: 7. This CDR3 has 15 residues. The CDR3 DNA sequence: TGTGCCAGCAGCCCGACAGGGGGCTCGGCAGATACGCAGTATTTT. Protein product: CASSPTGGSADTQYF.

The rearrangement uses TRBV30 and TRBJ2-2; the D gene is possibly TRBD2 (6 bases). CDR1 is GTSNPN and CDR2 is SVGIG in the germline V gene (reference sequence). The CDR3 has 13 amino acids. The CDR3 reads CGRTGTPTGELFF. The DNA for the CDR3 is TGTGGCAGAACCGGGACTCCCACCGGGGAGCTGTTTTTT.

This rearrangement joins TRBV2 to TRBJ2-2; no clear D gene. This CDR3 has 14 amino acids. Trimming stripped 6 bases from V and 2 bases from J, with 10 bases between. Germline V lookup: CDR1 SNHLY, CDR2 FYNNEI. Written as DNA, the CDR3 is TGTGCCAGCAGAGAAACCAGTAACACCGGGGAGCTGTTTTTT. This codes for CASRETSNTGELFF. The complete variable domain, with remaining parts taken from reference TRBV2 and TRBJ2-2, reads EPEVTQTPSHQVTQMGQEVILRCVPISNHLYFYWYRQILGQKVEFLVSFYNNEISEKSEIFDDQFSVERPDGSNFTLKIRSTKLEDSAMYFCASRETSNTGELFFGEGSRLTVL.

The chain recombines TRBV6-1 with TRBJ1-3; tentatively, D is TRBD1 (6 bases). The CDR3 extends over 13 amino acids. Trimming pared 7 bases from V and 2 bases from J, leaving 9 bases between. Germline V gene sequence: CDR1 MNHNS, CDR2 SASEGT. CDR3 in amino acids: CASKQGAGNTIYF. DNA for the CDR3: TGTGCCAGCAAACAGGGTGCTGGAAACACCATATATTTT.

CDR3 amino acids: CASSSRERTGELFF. DNA of the CDR3: TGTGCCAGCAGCTCTCGGGAGAGGACCGGGGAGCTGTTTTTT. The gene calls are TRBV7-2 and TRBJ2-2, with a possible D match to TRBD2 (6 bases). The CDR3 totals 14 residues. Germline V CDR1 and CDR2: SGHTA, FQGNSA. V was pared by 4 bases and J by 5 bases, with 11 bases between. Complete variable domain (other parts from reference TRBV7-2 and TRBJ2-2): GAGVSQSPSNKVTEKGKDVELRCDPISGHTALYWYRQSLGQGLEFLIYFQGNSAPDKSGLPSDRFSAERTGGSVSTLTIQRTQQEDSAVYLCASSSRERTGELFFGEGSRLTVL.

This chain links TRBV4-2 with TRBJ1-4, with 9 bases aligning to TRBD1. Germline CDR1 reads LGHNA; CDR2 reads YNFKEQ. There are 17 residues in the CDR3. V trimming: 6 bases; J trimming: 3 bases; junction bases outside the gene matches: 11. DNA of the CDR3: TGTGCCAGCAGTGAAGGGGGACAGGGAGCTTCTAATGAAAAACTGTTTTTT. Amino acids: CASSEGGQGASNEKLFF.

In nucleotides, the CDR3 is TGTGCCAGCAGTCCCCCCTCAGATACGCAGTATTTT. It is translated as CASSPPSDTQYF. The chain is built from TRBV6-6 and TRBJ2-3; no firm D call. Trimming took 5 bases from V and 4 from J, leaving 7 bases between them. In germline, CDR1 is MNHNY, CDR2 SVGAGI (reference sequence). This CDR3 has 12 residues.